These 27 T cell receptor beta chains came from one sample sequenced in a study of cytomegalovirus exposure and HLA in healthy donors. It was with 60 Vbeta and 13 Jbeta primers that the PCR ran. Some clones are missing from TCRdb's copy, which holds only in-frame ones; the method was immunoSEQ multiplex PCR. The table shows tens of thousands of clones, with 55% to 70% occurring only once. Sequenced sample: PBMCs. The origin of the receptors is a boy aged 5-17 years in good health and CMV-seropositive.

This chain links TRBV6-5 with TRBJ1-5; 8 positions match TRBD1. Trimming removed 5 bases from V and 3 bases from J; junction bases left unmatched: 6. Germline CDR1 MNHEY, CDR2 SVGAGI. This CDR3 has 15 residues. The chain's CDR3 is CASSTRDRNNQPQHF. As DNA, the CDR3 is TGTGCCAGCAGTACCCGGGACAGGAACAATCAGCCCCAGCATTTT.

The chain combines TRBV25-1 with TRBJ2-7, with TRBD2 matching over 7 bases. Germline V gene data show CDR1 as MGHDK and CDR2 as SYGVNS. The ends lost 8 bases at V and 3 bases at J; junction bases unmatched: 16. The CDR3 loop spans 16 amino acids. In DNA, the CDR3 is TGTGCCAGCCAGACTAATACCGGGACTACCTACTACGAGCAGTACTTC. Translating it yields CASQTNTGTTYYEQYF.

The J gene is TRBJ1-2, the V gene TRBV27; TRBD1 matches 11 bases. CDR1 MNHEY and CDR2 SMNVEV come from the germline V gene (reference sequence). Trimming took 0 bases from V and 4 from J; bases not matched to a gene: 1. The length of the CDR3 is 15 residues. CDR3 in amino acids: CASSLSGQGVYGYTF. The CDR3 coding sequence is TGTGCCAGCAGTTTATCGGGACAGGGGGTCTATGGCTACACCTTC.

DNA of the CDR3: TGCGCCAGCAGCTGGGGACAGATTAATACCGGGGAGCTGTTTTTT. This encodes CASSWGQINTGELFF. The chain joins TRBV5-1 to TRBJ2-2; 7 nucleotides line up with TRBD1. Trimming cost V 3 bases and J 5 bases; bases outside gene matches: 7. From germline, CDR1 is SGHRS and CDR2 YFSETQ. There are 15 residues in the CDR3.

Comment on this clone: Other nucleotide sequences in the sample specify the same CDR3. The genes are TRBV9 and TRBJ2-2; the D is unclear. This CDR3 has 15 amino acids. From germline, CDR1 is SGDLS and CDR2 YYNGEE. Trimming cost V 5 bases and J 1 base, with 12 bases left between them. The CDR3, as DNA: TGTGCCAGCAGTCCTAGGCTCCTGAACACCGGGGAGCTGTTTTTT. Translation: CASSPRLLNTGELFF. The full variable domain, rest sourced from reference TRBV9 and TRBJ2-2, is DSGVTQTPKHLITATGQRVTLRCSPRSGDLSVYWYQQSLDQGLQFLIQYYNGEERAKGNILERFSAQQFPDLHSELNLSSLELGDSALYFCASSPRLLNTGELFFGEGSRLTVL.

This sequence joins TRBV4-2 and TRBJ2-3, with 16 bases aligning to TRBD2. Germline CDR1 reads LGHNA; CDR2 reads YNFKEQ. This CDR3 region has 17 residues. V gave up 4 bases and J gave up 2 bases; unmatched junction bases: 3. The CDR3 DNA reads TGTGCCAGCAGCCCGGGACTAGCGGGGGGGATCACAGATACGCAGTATTTT. Translation: CASSPGLAGGITDTQYF.

The CDR3 region is CSVEDWQGGEAFF. The CDR3, as DNA: TGCAGCGTTGAAGATTGGCAGGGGGGTGAAGCTTTCTTT. The V gene is TRBV29-1, the J gene TRBJ1-1; 7 bases line up with TRBD1. The J segment lost 7 bases and the V segment lost 0 bases, leaving 5 bases of the junction unmatched. The CDR3 contains 13 residues. Per the germline V gene, CDR1 is SQVTM and CDR2 is ANQGSEA.

The chain links TRBV7-6 to TRBJ2-2, with 9 bases identical to TRBD2. Trimming removed 3 bases from V and 4 bases from J; junction bases left unmatched: 3. Germline assignment: CDR1 SGHVS and CDR2 FNYEAQ. The CDR3 is made up of 15 amino acids. The CDR3 DNA is TGTGCCAGCAGCTTCAAACTAGCGGGCACCGGGGAGCTGTTTTTT. Protein sequence: CASSFKLAGTGELFF.

The chain is built from TRBV27 and TRBJ1-1; D gene unclear. The germline gives CDR1 MNHEY, CDR2 SMNVEV (reference sequence). V was clipped by 6 bases and J by 0 bases, with 11 bases between them. The CDR3 runs 14 residues. CDR3 protein: CASSSLGMNTEAFF. The CDR3 nucleotides read TGTGCCAGCAGCTCCCTCGGGATGAACACTGAAGCTTTCTTT.

The CDR3 reads CASSWRGNQETQYF. The CDR3 nucleotides are TGCGCCAGCAGCTGGCGGGGGAACCAAGAGACCCAGTACTTC. This chain connects TRBV5-1 to TRBJ2-5; 7 bases agree with TRBD2. In germline, CDR1 is SGHRS, CDR2 YFSETQ. The CDR3 spans 14 residues. The ends lost 3 bases at V and 0 bases at J; junction bases unmatched: 2.

This clone was counted a single time. The chain couples TRBV7-2 to TRBJ2-7; D possibly corresponds to TRBD1 (6 bases). From germline, CDR1 is SGHTA and CDR2 FQGNSA. The CDR3 covers 12 residues. V was cut by 4 bases and J by 5 bases, with 9 bases left in between. CDR3 protein: CASSSTGNEQYF. The CDR3 coding sequence is TGTGCCAGCAGCTCCACAGGGAACGAGCAGTACTTC.

This CDR3 reads CATSRDQQGTGYTF. The CDR3 DNA follows: TGTGCCACCAGCAGAGATCAACAGGGAACTGGCTACACCTTC. The V and J genes are TRBV15 and TRBJ1-2; weak D call: TRBD1 (6 bases). Trimming took 0 bases from V and 7 from J, leaving 12 bases between them. This CDR3 region has 14 residues. The germline V gene encodes CDR1 LNHNV and CDR2 YYDKDF (reference sequence).

This clone was detected only a few times. This chain links TRBV2 with TRBJ1-4; D possibly corresponds to TRBD1 (6 bases). Germline V gene data show CDR1 as SNHLY and CDR2 as FYNNEI. This CDR3 has 15 amino acids. V lost 2 bases, J lost 8 bases, and 15 bases lay in between. In nucleotides, the CDR3 is TGTGCCAGCAGTGAACTAGGCAGGGGTGGGGAAAAACTGTTTTTT. This gives the protein CASSELGRGGEKLFF. The whole variable domain, filled in from reference TRBV2 and TRBJ1-4, reads EPEVTQTPSHQVTQMGQEVILRCVPISNHLYFYWYRQILGQKVEFLVSFYNNEISEKSEIFDDQFSVERPDGSNFTLKIRSTKLEDSAMYFCASSELGRGGEKLFFGSGTQLSVL.

A remark on this clone: The junction departs from germline at one end; a sequencing error may be responsible. This chain links TRBV7-7 with TRBJ2-2, with 8 positions matching TRBD2. CDR3 length equals 17 residues. The germline gives CDR1 SSHAT, CDR2 FNYEAQ (reference sequence). The CDR3 region is CASSPSAGALLIGELFF. DNA for the CDR3: TGTGCTAGCAGTCCATCAGCGGGAGCCTTACTAATCGGGGAGCTGTTTTTT.

The chain is built from TRBV4-3 and TRBJ2-7, with D maybe TRBD2 (5 bases). The V end lost 0 bases, the J end lost 7 bases, and 19 bases lay between the germline ends. Germline values: CDR1 LGHNA, CDR2 YSLEER. This CDR3 region has 16 residues. The CDR3 nucleotides read TGCGCCAGCAGCCAAGATGCGCGGACTGCCGGAGGTGAGCAGTACTTC. Its protein product is CASSQDARTAGGEQYF.

V is TRBV5-6 and J is TRBJ2-5, with TRBD1 identical over 8 bases. Germline lookup yields CDR1 SGHDT and CDR2 YYEEEE. The CDR3 covers 14 residues. V was clipped by 4 bases and J by 6 bases; unmatched bases: 8. The CDR3 DNA reads TGTGCCAGCAGCCTTACGGACAGGGTAAAGACCCAGTACTTC. It yields the protein CASSLTDRVKTQYF.

The V call is TRBV29-1, the J call TRBJ2-1; 7 positions match TRBD2. Per germline, CDR1 SQVTM and CDR2 ANQGSEA. The CDR3 is 14 amino acids. With 4 bases clipped from V and 2 bases from J, the junction kept 5 bases outside the gene matches. The CDR3 protein is CSVGKAGTYNEQFF. Written as DNA, the CDR3 is TGCAGCGTTGGAAAAGCGGGAACCTACAATGAGCAGTTCTTC.

The genes are TRBV25-1 and TRBJ2-6, with a possible D match to TRBD2 (5 bases). V lost 6 bases and J lost 2, with 8 bases in between. The CDR3 is made up of 14 amino acids. CDR1 and CDR2 from the germline V gene are MGHDK and SYGVNS. The CDR3 protein is CASRPGAGANVLTF. The CDR3 coding sequence is TGTGCCAGCAGGCCCGGGGCTGGGGCCAACGTCCTGACTTTC. The full variable domain, in which reference TRBV25-1 and TRBJ2-6 provide the parts outside the CDR3, is EADIYQTPRYLVIGTGKKITLECSQTMGHDKMYWYQQDPGMELHLIHYSYGVNSTEKGDLSSESTVSRIRTEHFPLTLESARPSHTSQYLCASRPGAGANVLTFGAGSRLTVL.

The rearrangement joins TRBV4-3 to TRBJ2-1; D is possibly TRBD2 (6 bases). Germline V gene data show CDR1 as LGHNA and CDR2 as YSLEER. The CDR3 has 16 amino acids. V was cut by 1 base and J by 3 bases, with 13 bases left in between. The CDR3 DNA reads TGCGCCAGCAGCCAAGGTCCGGGAGATGTCTACAATGAGCAGTTCTTC. Translating gives CASSQGPGDVYNEQFF.

Only one count was recorded for this clone. The CDR3 DNA is TGTGCCAGCTCCCAGCTGGGGCAGGGGAACACTGAAGCTTTCTTT. It is translated as CASSQLGQGNTEAFF. The V gene is TRBV2, the J gene TRBJ1-1; perhaps TRBD1 as D (5 bases). CDR1 is SNHLY and CDR2 is FYNNEI in the germline V gene. V was clipped by 8 bases and J by 1 base, with 17 bases between them. The CDR3 has 15 residues.

The chain joins TRBV30 to TRBJ2-7; D uncertain. CDR3 length: 11 amino acids. Germline CDR1 reads GTSNPN; CDR2 reads SVGIG (reference sequence). The V end lost 3 bases, the J end lost 3 bases, and 6 bases lay between the germline ends. As DNA, the CDR3 is TGTGCCTGGAGGGCCAACTACGAGCAGTACTTC. Protein: CAWRANYEQYF.

The chain couples TRBV19 to TRBJ1-3; the D gene is possibly TRBD1 (6 bases). This CDR3 is built from 15 residues. V gave up 4 bases and J gave up 0 bases, with 10 bases separating them. The germline CDR1 and CDR2 sequences are LNHDA and SQIVND (reference sequence). CDR3 DNA sequence: TGTGCCAGTAGTACTACAGGGAGCTCTGGAAACACCATATATTTT. It specifies CASSTTGSSGNTIYF.

This rearrangement joins TRBV7-6 to TRBJ2-7, with TRBD1 as a possible D gene (5 bases). The CDR3 extends over 13 amino acids. Per germline, CDR1 SGHVS and CDR2 FNYEAQ. The ends were cut back, 1 base at V and 5 bases at J, with 9 bases in the middle. This CDR3 is CASSLDRFNEQYF. The DNA of the CDR3 is TGTGCCAGCAGCTTAGACAGGTTCAACGAGCAGTACTTC.

CDR3 sequence reads: CASSSGTGVETQYF. The CDR3 DNA is TGTGCCAGCAGTTCAGGGACAGGGGTAGAGACCCAGTACTTC. V usage is TRBV6-5 and J usage is TRBJ2-5, with 10 nucleotides matching TRBD1. Germline CDR1 is MNHEY and CDR2 is SVGAGI. The V gene end was trimmed by 4 bases and the J gene end by 4 bases; junction bases not matched to a gene: 3. This CDR3 contains 14 residues.

This chain links TRBV6-5 with TRBJ2-3, with D hard to call. CDR3 size: 12 residues. V shed 6 bases and J shed 6 bases, with 10 bases lying between them. Germline CDR1 and CDR2: MNHEY and SVGAGI. As DNA, the CDR3 is TGTGCCAGCAGCCCCACCGGGGATACGCAGTATTTT. Residues: CASSPTGDTQYF.

This clone has only a few counts. The chain recombines TRBV7-6 with TRBJ1-3; TRBD1 matches 7 bases. The CDR3 is 15 amino acids. The germline CDR1 and CDR2 sequences are SGHVS and FNYEAQ. V lost 5 bases and J lost 7; bases outside the gene matches: 11. DNA for the CDR3: TGTGCCAGCAGCCCACGACAGGGACGTTGGAACACCATATATTTT. Amino acids: CASSPRQGRWNTIYF.

This clone showed up just once. The V call is TRBV5-3, the J call TRBJ1-1; D unresolved. TRBV5-3 is classed as an ORF, of uncertain function. CDR3 size: 13 residues. The ends were cut back, 4 bases at V and 0 bases at J, with 7 bases in the middle. The CDR3 region is CARSPKLNTEAFF. The CDR3, as DNA: TGTGCCAGAAGCCCAAAATTGAACACTGAAGCTTTCTTT.